Following are 4 T cell receptor beta chains from one sample sequenced in a study of CD8 T cells in Susac syndrome. After extraction with the RNeasy kit, about 0.5 to 1 ug of the RNA was reverse transcribed using random hexamers. TCRdb called the immunoSEQ multiplex PCR reads again in MiXCR, with one record for every CDR3 protein. The profile covers about 140,000 distinct CDR3 sequences, with 94% appearing a single time and under 0.095% taken by the ten largest. Specimen: CD4+ T cells from PBMCs. The receptors here all came from a human donor in good health.

The rearrangement uses TRBV24-1 and TRBJ2-1; D possibly uses TRBD1 or TRBD2 (5 bases each). V lost 5 bases and J 5 bases, leaving 12 bases between the germline ends. The germline gives CDR1 KGHDR, CDR2 SFDVKD. The CDR3 contains 14 residues. The CDR3 region is CATSVGAAHNEQFF. CDR3 nucleotides: TGTGCCACCAGTGTCGGGGCAGCTCACAATGAGCAGTTCTTC.

The CDR3 sequence: CASTLLAEAFF. The CDR3 region has the DNA TGTGCCAGCACCCTTTTGGCTGAAGCTTTCTTT. This sequence joins TRBV7-2 and TRBJ1-1; no reliable D call. Germline CDR1 and CDR2: SGHTA and FQGNSA. This CDR3 comprises 11 residues. Trimming removed 7 bases from V and 6 bases from J, with 9 bases in between.

This chain uses TRBV24-1 with TRBJ2-2, with unresolved D. Germline V gene sequence: CDR1 KGHDR, CDR2 SFDVKD. This CDR3 has 14 residues. Trimming cost V 0 bases and J 7 bases, with 8 bases left between them. CDR3 DNA: TGTGCCACCAGTGATTTGGGAGCAGGCGGGGAGCTGTTTTTT. Translated, it gives CATSDLGAGGELFF.

The chain joins TRBV20-1 to TRBJ2-3, with TRBD1 as a possible D gene (6 bases). CDR3 length: 14 amino acids. From germline, CDR1 is DFQATT and CDR2 SNEGSKA (reference sequence). V was cut by 6 bases and J by 6 bases, with 19 bases left in between. The CDR3 DNA reads TGCAGTGCCATTCAGGGGTTGGGGACGGATACGCAGTATTTT. Its protein is CSAIQGLGTDTQYF.